This paragraph covers one T cell receptor beta chain sequence. The entry originates in a study of blood T cells in healthy people across ages. The V gene end was trimmed by 5 bases and the J gene end by 5 bases; junction bases not matched to a gene: 5. Germline assignment: CDR1 SQVTM and CDR2 ANQGSEA. The CDR3 has 13 residues. Then a second PCR, running about 6 to 12 cycles, was carried out with a sample-barcoded 5' primer and a J-beta primer mix. The authors tagged each cDNA molecule using a template-switch adaptor with 12 random nucleotides. Each CDR3 protein gets one entry after TCRdb re-called the 5' RACE reads with MiXCR. The data contain under 1,100,000 distinct CDR3 sequences, almost 25% of them singletons. These data also featured in a second study, about T cells of mothers and their children. That source reports: The study found slightly higher but non-significant overlap in related versus unrelated mother-child pairs. Clones that were microchimeric and persistent were not detected among T cells.

The source of this sequence is a girl aged 2-10 years in good health. This chain uses TRBV29-1 with TRBJ2-1; 8 nucleotides line up with TRBD2. Sequencing input: blood. CDR3 residues: CSVTLAGHNEQFF. The CDR3 DNA reads TGCAGCGTTACCCTAGCGGGCCACAATGAGCAGTTCTTC.